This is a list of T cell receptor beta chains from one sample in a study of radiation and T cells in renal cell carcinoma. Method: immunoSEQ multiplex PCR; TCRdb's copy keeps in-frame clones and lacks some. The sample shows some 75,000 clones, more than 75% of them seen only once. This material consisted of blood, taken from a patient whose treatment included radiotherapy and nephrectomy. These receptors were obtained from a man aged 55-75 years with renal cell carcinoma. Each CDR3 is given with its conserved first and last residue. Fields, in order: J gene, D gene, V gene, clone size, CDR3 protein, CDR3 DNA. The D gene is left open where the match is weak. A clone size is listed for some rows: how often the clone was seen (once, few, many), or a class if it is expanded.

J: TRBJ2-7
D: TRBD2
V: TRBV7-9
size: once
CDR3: CASMAAGGPSYEQYF
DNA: TGTGCCAGCATGGCCGCGGGAGGGCCCTCCTACGAGCAGTACTTC

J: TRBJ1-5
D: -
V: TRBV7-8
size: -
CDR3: CASSLITGTDQPQHF
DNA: TGTGCCAGCAGCCTGATAACCGGGACTGATCAGCCCCAGCATTTT

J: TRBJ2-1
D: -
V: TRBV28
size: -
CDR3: CASSSSSEQFF
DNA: TGTGCCAGCAGTTCTAGTTCTGAGCAGTTCTTC

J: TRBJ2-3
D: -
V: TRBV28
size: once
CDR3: CASTPGVRDSTDTQYF
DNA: TGTGCCAGCACCCCCGGGGTGCGGGACTCCACAGATACGCAGTATTTT

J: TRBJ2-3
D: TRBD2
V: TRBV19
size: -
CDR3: CASSKRDSTDTQYF
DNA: TGTGCCAGTAGTAAGCGGGACAGCACAGATACGCAGTATTTT

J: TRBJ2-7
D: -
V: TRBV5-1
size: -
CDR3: CASSFGNNYEQYF
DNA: TGCGCCAGCAGCTTTGGGAATAATTACGAGCAGTACTTC

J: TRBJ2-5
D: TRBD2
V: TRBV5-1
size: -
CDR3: CATKVGTSGRQETQYF
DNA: TGCGCCACCAAGGTGGGGACTAGCGGGAGACAAGAGACCCAGTACTTC

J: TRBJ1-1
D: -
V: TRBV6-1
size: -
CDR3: CASSTMVNTEAFF
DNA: TGTGCCAGCAGTACTATGGTGAACACTGAAGCTTTCTTT

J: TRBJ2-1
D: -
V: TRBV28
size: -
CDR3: CASSPPGRGGQFF
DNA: TGTGCCAGCAGCCCCCCCGGGCGAGGTGGGCAGTTCTTC

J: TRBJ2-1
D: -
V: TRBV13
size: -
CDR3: CASSFLAVDEQFF
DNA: TGTGCCAGCAGCTTCCTAGCCGTAGACGAGCAGTTCTTC

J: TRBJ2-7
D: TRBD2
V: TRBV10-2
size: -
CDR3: CASRQAGRSYEQYF
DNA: TGCGCCAGCAGGCAAGCGGGAAGGTCCTACGAGCAGTACTTC